This T cell receptor (beta chain) derives from a study of blood T cell repertoires in COVID-19. Germline V CDR1 and CDR2: PRHDT, FYEKMQ (reference sequence). The CDR3 spans 14 residues. Losses at the gene ends were 4 bases for V and 1 base for J; bases not matched to a gene: 3. Authors' processing steps: Scientists estimated how many nucleated cells there were by amplifying reference gene primers. The repertoire was sequenced with immunoSEQ multiplex PCR; TCRdb's copy has only in-frame clones and lacks some. V, J and clone size derive from that table, while D and trimming were established from the DNA sequence. The sample has 360,000 or so clones; roughly 87% are singletons. Recruits, aged roughly 18 to 90 years, lived in 20 to 30 US areas.

The chain carries TRBV13 and TRBJ2-5; 7 bases align to TRBD1. The sequence was collected from a woman aged 50 to 60 who had recovered from COVID-19. Source material: PBMCs or T cells enriched from blood (not recorded which). CDR3 DNA: TGTGCCAGCAGCTACGGGACAGTCCAAGAGACCCAGTACTTC. This gives the protein CASSYGTVQETQYF.